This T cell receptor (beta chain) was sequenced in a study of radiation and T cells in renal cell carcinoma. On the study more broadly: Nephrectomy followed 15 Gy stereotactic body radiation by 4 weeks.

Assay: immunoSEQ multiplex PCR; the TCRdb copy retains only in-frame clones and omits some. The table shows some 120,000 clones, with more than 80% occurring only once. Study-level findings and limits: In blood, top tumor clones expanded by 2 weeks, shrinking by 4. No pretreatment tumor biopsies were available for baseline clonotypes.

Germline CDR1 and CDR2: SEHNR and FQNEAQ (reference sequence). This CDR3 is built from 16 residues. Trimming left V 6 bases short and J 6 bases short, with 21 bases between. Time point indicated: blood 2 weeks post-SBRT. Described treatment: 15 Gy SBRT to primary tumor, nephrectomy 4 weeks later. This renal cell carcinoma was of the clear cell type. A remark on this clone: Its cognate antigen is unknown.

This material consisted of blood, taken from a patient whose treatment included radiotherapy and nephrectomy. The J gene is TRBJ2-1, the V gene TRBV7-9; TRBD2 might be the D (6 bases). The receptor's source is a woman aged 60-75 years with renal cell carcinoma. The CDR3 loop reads CASSYPIGRGFNEQFF. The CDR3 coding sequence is TGTGCCAGCAGTTACCCCATCGGGCGGGGCTTCAATGAGCAGTTCTTC.